These 11 T cell receptor beta chains share one sample of origin, sequenced in a study of CD8+ T cells in alopecia areata. Reverse transcribed after extraction, RNA yielded cDNA as the sequencing template. Measured with immunoSEQ multiplex PCR; TCRdb has only the in-frame clones, and not every one. The sample includes about 140,000 clones, about 85% of them seen just once. The sample's treatment: oral pan-JAK inhibitor, 5-10 mg twice daily. Sequenced material: CD8+ T cells sorted from blood, taken at week 4, from a patient treated with tofacitinib. Receptor source: a human donor with alopecia areata.

The J gene is TRBJ1-1, the V gene TRBV4-1, with unresolved D. V was clipped by 4 bases and J by 1 base, with 7 bases between them. Per germline, CDR1 MGHRA and CDR2 YSYEKL. This CDR3 is 13 amino acids long. CDR3 DNA: TGCGCCAGCAGCCCTCCGGGGAACACTGAAGCTTTCTTT. It translates to CASSPPGNTEAFF.

The chain recombines TRBV23-1 with TRBJ1-2; D uncertain. TRBV23-1 is an ORF, with its function uncertain. Trimming cost V 0 bases and J 2 bases, with 7 bases left between them. The CDR3 is made up of 14 amino acids. This chain's CDR3 is CASSQSRRNYGYTF. The CDR3 DNA follows: TGCGCCAGCAGTCAATCTCGCAGGAACTATGGCTACACCTTC.

The chain is built from TRBV9 and TRBJ2-1, with 10 nucleotides matching TRBD1. The CDR3 extends over 17 amino acids. After removal of 2 bases from V and 5 bases from J, the junction contained 10 bases not matched to a gene. The germline gives CDR1 SGDLS, CDR2 YYNGEE. The CDR3 nucleotides are TGTGCCAGCAGCGTTTCTTTCTTGGGGACAGGGGACAATGAGCAGTTCTTC. This codes for CASSVSFLGTGDNEQFF.

The chain is built from TRBV27 and TRBJ2-3; 10 nucleotides align to TRBD2. The CDR3 runs 14 residues. V trimming: 8 bases; J trimming: 5 bases; junction bases outside the gene matches: 7. Germline CDR1 is MNHEY and CDR2 is SMNVEV (reference sequence). The chain's CDR3 is CASGASGRVDTQYF. The CDR3 DNA reads TGTGCCAGCGGGGCTAGCGGGAGAGTAGATACGCAGTATTTT.

The J gene is TRBJ1-1, the V gene TRBV6-5; TRBD1 agrees at 7 bases. The CDR3 runs 13 residues. The V and J ends lost 5 bases and 6 bases, in that order; junction bases with no gene match: 6. Germline CDR1 is MNHEY and CDR2 is SVGAGI. The CDR3 protein is CASSEGTAPEAFF. DNA for the CDR3: TGTGCCAGCAGTGAAGGGACAGCCCCTGAAGCTTTCTTT.

Regarding this clone: At one end, the junction sequence differs from germline, possibly due to a read error. The chain recombines TRBV5-6 with TRBJ1-2; D is possibly TRBD1 (6 bases). Germline V gene sequence: CDR1 SGHDT, CDR2 YYEEEE. The CDR3 loop spans 11 amino acids. CDR3 nucleotide sequence: TGTGCCAGCAGTACAACATCGGACAGAAGCTTC. This gives the protein CASSTTSDRSF.

The V gene is TRBV11-2, the J gene TRBJ2-7, with D maybe TRBD1 (5 bases). Trimming stripped 4 bases from V and 6 bases from J, with 22 bases between. Germline V gene lookup returns CDR1 SGHAT and CDR2 FQNNGV. The length of the CDR3 is 16 residues. CDR3 sequence (DNA): TGTGCCAGCAGCTACTTATGGGGCCCCAGATCACCCGAGCAGTACTTC. Translated, it gives CASSYLWGPRSPEQYF. Looking up the rest from reference TRBV11-2 and TRBJ2-7 gives the full variable domain: EAGVAQSPRYKIIEKRQSVAFWCNPISGHATLYWYQQILGQGPKLLIQFQNNGVVDDSQLPKDRFSAERLKGVDSTLKIQPAKLEDSAVYLCASSYLWGPRSPEQYFGPGTRLTVT.

V is TRBV7-6 and J is TRBJ2-3; the D gene could be TRBD1 or TRBD2 (6 bases each). V was cut by 0 bases and J by 0 bases, with 10 bases left in between. Per the germline V gene, CDR1 is SGHVS and CDR2 is FNYEAQ. This CDR3 comprises 16 residues. CDR3 bases: TGTGCCAGCAGCTTAGCCTGGGGGGCTAGCACAGATACGCAGTATTTT. Its translation is CASSLAWGASTDTQYF.

The rearrangement links TRBV5-6 to TRBJ2-7; 10 bases match TRBD1. Germline CDR1 is SGHDT and CDR2 is YYEEEE. V shed 0 bases and J 3 bases; nucleotides not matched to a gene: 6. The CDR3 totals 16 residues. The CDR3 here is CASSLETGGAFYEQYF. In nucleotides, the CDR3 is TGTGCCAGCAGCTTGGAGACAGGGGGCGCCTTCTACGAGCAGTACTTC.

The J gene is TRBJ2-2, the V gene TRBV7-9; D is ambiguous. Germline V gene data show CDR1 as SEHNR and CDR2 as FQNEAQ (reference sequence). Deletions cut 1 base from V and 6 bases from J, with 9 bases between. The CDR3 extends over 14 amino acids. The CDR3 reads CASSLEEVAGELFF. CDR3 bases: TGTGCCAGCAGCTTAGAAGAGGTAGCCGGGGAGCTGTTTTTT.

The chain carries TRBV27 and TRBJ2-7; D may be TRBD2 (5 bases). V was shortened by 6 bases and J by 3 bases, with 18 bases between the two germline ends. The germline gives CDR1 MNHEY, CDR2 SMNVEV (reference sequence). The CDR3 has 15 residues. The CDR3 region has the DNA TGTGCCAGCAGCGCAAGAGGAGGAGGTGACTACGAGCAGTACTTC. Its protein is CASSARGGGDYEQYF.